These T cell receptor beta chains were read from a single sample in a study of Ad26.COV2.S vaccination and SARS-CoV-2 variants. This table comes from immunoSEQ multiplex PCR, and its TCRdb copy is limited to in-frame clones, with some not included. This sample has a few hundred thousand clones, with roughly 90% found just once. The sequencing here drew on peripheral blood, taken in a trial of Ad26.COV2.S vaccine versus placebo. The receptor set was obtained from a person aged 18 to 65 who received the Ad26.COV2.S COVID-19 vaccine or a placebo. The CDR3 runs from the conserved cysteine through the conserved F or W. Fields, in order: J gene, V gene, D gene, clone size, CDR3 protein. A D gene is named only where the DNA matches it firmly. Clone size appears in some rows only: once, few, many, or a class for an expanded clone.

TRBJ2-5 | TRBV3-1/TRBV3-2 | TRBD2 | - | CASSLWASGGTIETQYF
TRBJ2-3 | TRBV9 | - | - | CASSVEPRTDTQYF
TRBJ2-5 | TRBV3-1/TRBV3-2 | TRBD1 | - | CASSQPTGGVETQYF
TRBJ1-1 | TRBV28 | - | - | CASRNTGGTEAFF
TRBJ2-3 | TRBV6-6 | TRBD1 | once | CASRDRDRSTDTQYF
TRBJ2-6 | TRBV23-1 | - | - | CASSQGTGCRFTSNPSGANVLTF
TRBJ2-5 | TRBV7-2 | - | - | CASSLKFQETQYF
TRBJ1-5 | TRBV28 | - | - | CASSLGGGNQPQHF
TRBJ2-3 | TRBV4-3 | TRBD2 | - | CASSLLEGLAGVTPSTDTQYF
TRBJ1-3 | TRBV3-1/TRBV3-2 | TRBD1 | - | CASRRDRRSGNTIYF
TRBJ2-7 | TRBV29-1 | TRBD1 | - | CSVDAGTGYEQYF
TRBJ2-1 | TRBV20-1 | - | - | CSASFWGTYNEQFF
TRBJ1-5 | TRBV28 | - | - | CASSRDLGGGQPQHF
TRBJ2-7 | TRBV6-2/TRBV6-3 | - | - | CASSLPSYEQYF
TRBJ1-1 | TRBV5-1 | - | - | CASSFRADNTEAFF
TRBJ1-4 | TRBV11-2 | - | - | CASSLGPRAEKLFF
TRBJ1-1 | TRBV24-1 | TRBD1 | - | CATSAGQGGGEAFF
TRBJ2-7 | TRBV23-1 | - | once | CASSQSGLSGEQYF
TRBJ2-5 | TRBV19 | TRBD1 | - | CASSEQGAMKTQYF
TRBJ2-5 | TRBV3-1/TRBV3-2 | - | - | CASSPYEGGAQETQYF
TRBJ1-6 | TRBV11-2 | TRBD1 | few | CASRPVQGQSYNSPLHF
TRBJ2-7 | TRBV19 | - | - | CASSQTPGATYEQYF
TRBJ2-5 | TRBV4-3 | TRBD2 | - | CASSQDPPGGAETQYF
TRBJ1-1 | TRBV9 | - | - | CASSVGARQQNTEAFF
TRBJ1-6 | TRBV4-1 | - | - | CASSQANPGRGSPLHF
TRBJ2-7 | TRBV19 | TRBD2 | - | CASTSGGDEQYF
TRBJ2-5 | TRBV3-1/TRBV3-2 | - | - | CASRQTGVFYF
TRBJ1-1 | TRBV5-6 | - | - | CASSFWGSEAFF
TRBJ2-7 | TRBV29-1 | TRBD1 | - | CSAAGTGDEQYF
TRBJ1-1 | TRBV27 | - | - | CASSWSGQLNTEAFF
TRBJ2-5 | TRBV4-1 | - | once | CASRSFPRRETQYF
TRBJ2-2 | TRBV5-1 | - | - | CASSNAALNTGELFF
TRBJ1-4 | TRBV28 | TRBD1 | - | CASSLTGGEKLFF
TRBJ2-7 | TRBV7-9 | TRBD1 | few | CASTHMGGDRVTYEQYF
TRBJ1-3 | TRBV5-4 | TRBD1 | - | CASRNRDREPGNTIYF
TRBJ2-7 | TRBV20-1 | - | - | CSATLQREQYF
TRBJ2-7 | TRBV6-2/TRBV6-3 | - | - | CASSYNPVSYEQYF
TRBJ2-7 | TRBV28 | TRBD1 | - | CAAGTGLGEQYF
TRBJ2-7 | TRBV12-3/TRBV12-4 | - | - | CASRKTGFYEQYF
TRBJ2-7 | TRBV4-1 | TRBD1 | - | CASSQPKDTLRDRVF
TRBJ2-3 | TRBV28 | - | - | CASTPPRVSTDTQYF
TRBJ2-7 | TRBV19 | - | - | CASSTPGQSYEQYF
TRBJ2-3 | TRBV7-2 | - | - | CASSPFRVTDTQYF
TRBJ2-1 | TRBV19 | - | - | CASSTQTRNEQFF